The clone carrying this TCR beta chain was picked up a small number of times. Antigen: not known. This specimen belongs to a study of human T cells and chemical hapten exposure. Overall study results and limits: DPC sensitization did not alter TCRs above 1 in 1000 frequency.

TCRdb re-called the RACE reads with MiXCR, one entry per CDR3 protein. In the table there are about 42,000 distinct CDR3 sequences, roughly a tenth of which are singletons. Specified time point: patch test 2, 6 weeks after DPC sensitization. Treatment described: therapeutic diphenylcyclopropenone sensitization with weekly scalp DPC. Extraction yielded total RNA from whole blood (unfractionated). The CDR3 is made up of 14 amino acids. Trimming cost V 3 bases and J 5 bases, with 14 bases left between them. Germline assignment: CDR1 PRHDT and CDR2 FYEKMQ (reference sequence). Material: whole blood, obtained in connection with sensitization to the hapten diphenylcyclopropenone (DPC). The receptor's source is a woman aged 30 to 39 with alopecia areata. Some clones in this sample may be carry-over from other donors' samples. J is TRBJ2-7 and V is TRBV13; either TRBD1 or TRBD2 may fit D (5 bases each). The CDR3 DNA follows: TGTGCCAGCAGCTTTGGGACGGCCCGCCACGAGCAGTACTTC. Its protein is CASSFGTARHEQYF.